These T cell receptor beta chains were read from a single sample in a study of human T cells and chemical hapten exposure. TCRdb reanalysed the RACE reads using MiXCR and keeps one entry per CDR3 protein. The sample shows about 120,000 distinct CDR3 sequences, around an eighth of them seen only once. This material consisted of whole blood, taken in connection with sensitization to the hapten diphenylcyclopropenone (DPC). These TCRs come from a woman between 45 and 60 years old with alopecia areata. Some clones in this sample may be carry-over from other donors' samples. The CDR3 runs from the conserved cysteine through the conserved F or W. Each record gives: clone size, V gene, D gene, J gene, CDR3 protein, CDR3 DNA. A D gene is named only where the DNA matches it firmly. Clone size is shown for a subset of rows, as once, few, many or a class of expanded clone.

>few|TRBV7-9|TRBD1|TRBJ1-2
CASRSGGGYGYTF
TGTGCCAGCAGATCAGGGGGAGGCTATGGCTACACCTTC
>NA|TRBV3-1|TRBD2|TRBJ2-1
CASSLGLARGSEQFF
TGTGCCAGCAGCCTAGGACTAGCTCGTGGTAGTGAGCAGTTCTTC
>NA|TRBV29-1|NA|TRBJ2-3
CSVGGGRSTDTQYF
TGCAGCGTTGGGGGAGGACGGAGCACAGATACGCAGTATTTT
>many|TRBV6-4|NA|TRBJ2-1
CASSDSEGSYNEQFF
TGTGCCAGCAGTGACTCTGAAGGCAGCTACAATGAGCAGTTCTTC
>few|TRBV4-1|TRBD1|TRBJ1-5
CASSQSTGTGGIGNQPQHF
TGCGCCAGCAGCCAATCAACCGGGACAGGGGGAATAGGCAATCAGCCCCAGCATTTT
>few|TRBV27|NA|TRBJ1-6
CASSLIEPGPSYNSPLHF
TGTGCCAGCAGTTTAATTGAGCCAGGGCCTTCCTATAATTCACCCCTCCACTTT
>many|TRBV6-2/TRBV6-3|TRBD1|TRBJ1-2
CASSPGTGPPYGYTF
TGTGCCAGCAGCCCCGGGACAGGACCTCCCTATGGCTACACCTTC
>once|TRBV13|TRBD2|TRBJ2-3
CASSLRLSPGGYF
TGTGCCAGCAGCTTAAGACTCTCCCCGGGAGGGTATTTT
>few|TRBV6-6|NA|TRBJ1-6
CASSPYRGSLNSPLHF
TGTGCCAGCAGTCCCTACCGAGGGAGTCTAAATTCACCCCTCCACTTT
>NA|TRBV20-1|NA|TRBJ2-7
CSLKGSYEQYF
TGCAGCCTGAAGGGCTCCTACGAGCAGTACTTC
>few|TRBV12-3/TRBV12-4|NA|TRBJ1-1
CASSYQTSANTEAFF
TGTGCCAGCAGTTATCAGACATCAGCGAACACTGAAGCTTTCTTT
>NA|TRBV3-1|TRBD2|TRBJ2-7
CASSQGGGPYYEQYF
TGTGCCAGCAGCCAGGGGGGAGGGCCCTACTACGAGCAGTACTTC